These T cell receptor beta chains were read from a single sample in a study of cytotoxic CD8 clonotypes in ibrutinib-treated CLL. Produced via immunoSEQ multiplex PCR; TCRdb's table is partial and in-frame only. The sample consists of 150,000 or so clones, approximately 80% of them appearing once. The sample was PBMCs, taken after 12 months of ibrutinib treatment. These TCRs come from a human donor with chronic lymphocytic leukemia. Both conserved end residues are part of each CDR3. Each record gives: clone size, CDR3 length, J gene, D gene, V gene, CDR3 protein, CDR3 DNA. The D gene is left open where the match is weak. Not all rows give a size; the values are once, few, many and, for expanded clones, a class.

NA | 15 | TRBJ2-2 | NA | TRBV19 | CASSTPTANTGELFF | TGTGCCAGTAGTACACCGACAGCGAACACCGGGGAGCTGTTTTTT
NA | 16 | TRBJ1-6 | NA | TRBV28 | CASSFSGQGSSAPLHF | TGTGCCAGCAGTTTTTCTGGGCAGGGATCGTCGGCACCCCTCCACTTT
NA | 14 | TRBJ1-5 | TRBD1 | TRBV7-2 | CASSPNRGLQPQHF | TGTGCCAGCAGCCCTAACAGGGGTTTACAGCCCCAGCATTTT
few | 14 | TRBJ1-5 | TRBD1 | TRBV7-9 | CASSGQGVSQPQHF | TGTGCCAGCAGCGGACAGGGGGTGAGTCAGCCCCAGCATTTT
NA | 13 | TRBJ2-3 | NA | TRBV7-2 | CASSLGHTDTQYF | TGTGCCAGCAGCCTGGGCCACACAGATACGCAGTATTTT
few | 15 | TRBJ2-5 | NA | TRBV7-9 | CASSLGAGAQETQYF | TGTGCCAGCAGCTTAGGCGCAGGGGCCCAAGAGACCCAGTACTTC
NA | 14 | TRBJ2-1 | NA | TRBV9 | CASSVVEDYNEQFF | TGTGCCAGCAGCGTAGTGGAGGACTACAATGAGCAGTTCTTC
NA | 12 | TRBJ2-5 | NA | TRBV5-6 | CASSYGQETQYF | TGTGCCAGCAGCTACGGACAAGAGACCCAGTACTTC
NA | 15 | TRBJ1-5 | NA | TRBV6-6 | CASSQTEYSNQPQHF | TGTGCCAGCAGTCAGACAGAGTATAGCAATCAGCCCCAGCATTTT
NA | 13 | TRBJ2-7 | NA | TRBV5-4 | CASSRDNPGEQYF | TGTGCCAGCAGCAGGGACAATCCGGGGGAGCAGTACTTC
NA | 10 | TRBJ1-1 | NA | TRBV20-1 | CSNSRTEAFF | TGCAGCAACTCTAGGACTGAAGCTTTCTTT
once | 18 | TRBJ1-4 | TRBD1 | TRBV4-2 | CASSQDGQGATTNEKLFF | TGTGCCAGCAGCCAAGACGGACAGGGGGCGACGACTAATGAAAAACTGTTTTTT
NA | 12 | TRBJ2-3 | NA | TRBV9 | CASSPSTDTQYF | TGTGCCAGCAGCCCGAGCACAGATACGCAGTATTTT
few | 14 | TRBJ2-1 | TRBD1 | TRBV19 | CASSRDRGRDEQFF | TGTGCCAGTAGCCGGGACAGGGGGCGCGATGAGCAGTTCTTC
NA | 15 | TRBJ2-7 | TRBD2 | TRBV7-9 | CASSLAISGSYEQYF | TGTGCCAGCAGCTTAGCGATTAGCGGGAGTTACGAGCAGTACTTC
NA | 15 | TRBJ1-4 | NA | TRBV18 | CASSPPGVGNEKLFF | TGTGCCAGCTCACCACCGGGGGTCGGGAATGAAAAACTGTTTTTT
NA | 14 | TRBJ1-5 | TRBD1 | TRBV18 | CASSSGQDNQPQHF | TGTGCCAGCTCATCGGGACAGGATAATCAGCCCCAGCATTTT
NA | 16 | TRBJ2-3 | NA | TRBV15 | CATSRPGPRLTDTQYF | TGTGCCACCAGCAGACCAGGACCACGCTTAACAGATACGCAGTATTTT
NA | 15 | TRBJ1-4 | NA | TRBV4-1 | CASSRELARGEKLFF | TGCGCCAGCAGCCGCGAGTTGGCTCGTGGTGAAAAACTGTTTTTT
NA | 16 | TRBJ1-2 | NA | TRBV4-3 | CASSQDFQGRGFGYTF | TGCGCCAGCAGCCAAGATTTTCAGGGGCGCGGGTTTGGCTACACCTTC
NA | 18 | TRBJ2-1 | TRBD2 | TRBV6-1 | CASSEIAGEQLVVDEQFF | TGTGCCAGCAGTGAAATAGCGGGAGAACAGCTTGTGGTTGATGAGCAGTTCTTC
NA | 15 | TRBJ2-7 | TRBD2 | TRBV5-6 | CASSRGGEGHYEQYF | TGTGCCAGCAGCCGGGGAGGGGAGGGCCACTACGAGCAGTACTTC
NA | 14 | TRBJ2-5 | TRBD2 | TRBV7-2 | CASSLSGSYETQYF | TGTGCCAGCAGCTTGAGCGGGAGCTATGAGACCCAGTACTTC
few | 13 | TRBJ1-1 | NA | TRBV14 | CASSQLVRTEAFF | TGTGCCAGCAGCCAACTGGTGAGGACTGAAGCTTTCTTT
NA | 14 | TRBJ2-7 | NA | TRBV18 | CASSQRQWPDEQYF | TGTGCCAGCTCACAGAGACAGTGGCCGGATGAACAGTACTTC
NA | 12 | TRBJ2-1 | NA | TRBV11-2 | CASSLLRGEQFF | TGTGCCAGCAGCTTATTACGGGGAGAACAGTTCTTC
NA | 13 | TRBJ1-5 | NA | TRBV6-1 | CASSGRNNQPQHF | TGTGCCAGCTCCGGACGGAACAATCAGCCCCAGCATTTT
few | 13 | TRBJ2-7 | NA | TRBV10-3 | CAISQTKEGEQYF | TGTGCCATCAGCCAGACGAAAGAGGGGGAGCAGTACTTC
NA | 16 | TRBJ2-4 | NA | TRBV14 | CASSQGGYLAKNIQYF | TGTGCCAGCAGCCAAGGGGGGTATTTAGCCAAAAACATTCAGTACTTC
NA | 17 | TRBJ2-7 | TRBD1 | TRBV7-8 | CASSLSYGQGSSYEQYF | TGTGCCAGCAGCTTATCCTACGGACAGGGAAGTTCCTACGAGCAGTACTTC
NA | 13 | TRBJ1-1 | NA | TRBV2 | CASTTGFNTEAFF | TGTGCCAGTACGACGGGGTTTAACACTGAAGCTTTCTTT
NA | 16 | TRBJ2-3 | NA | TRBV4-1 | CASSQGTKAGTDTQYF | TGCGCCAGCAGCCAAGGGACCAAGGCGGGGACAGATACGCAGTATTTT
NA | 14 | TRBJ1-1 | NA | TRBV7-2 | CASSLVGRKTEAFF | TGTGCCAGCAGCTTAGTCGGCAGGAAAACTGAAGCTTTCTTT
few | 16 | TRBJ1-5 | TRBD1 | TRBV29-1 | CSVVHQIYTGDQPQHF | TGCAGCGTTGTCCACCAAATATATACAGGGGATCAGCCCCAGCATTTT
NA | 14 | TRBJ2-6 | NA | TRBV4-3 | CASSRGAGANVLTF | TGCGCCAGCAGCCGAGGGGCTGGGGCCAACGTCCTGACTTTC
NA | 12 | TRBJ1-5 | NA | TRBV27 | CASSRSNQPQHF | TGTGCCAGCAGTAGAAGCAATCAGCCCCAGCATTTT
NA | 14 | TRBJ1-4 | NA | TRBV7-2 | CASSEGVSGEKLFF | TGTGCCAGCAGCGAAGGGGTTTCTGGTGAAAAACTGTTTTTT
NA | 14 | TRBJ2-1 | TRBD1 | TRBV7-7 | CASSLALQGVEQFF | TGTGCTAGCAGCTTAGCGCTGCAGGGGGTTGAGCAGTTCTTC
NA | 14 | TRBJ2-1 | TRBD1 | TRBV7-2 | CASSPGQGAIEQFF | TGTGCCAGCAGCCCAGGACAGGGGGCTATTGAGCAGTTCTTC
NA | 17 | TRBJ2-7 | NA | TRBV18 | CASSPGTGTRKSYEQYF | TGTGCCAGCTCACCTGGAACCGGGACAAGAAAATCCTACGAGCAGTACTTC
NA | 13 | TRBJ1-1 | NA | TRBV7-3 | CASRVRPNTEAFF | TGTGCCAGCAGGGTGCGTCCGAACACTGAAGCTTTCTTT
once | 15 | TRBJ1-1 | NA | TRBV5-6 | CASSFGTWDNTEAFF | TGTGCCAGCAGCTTTGGGACATGGGACAACACTGAAGCTTTCTTT
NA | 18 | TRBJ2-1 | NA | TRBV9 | CASSPRSGITGFYNEQFF | TGTGCCAGCAGCCCTCGAAGCGGGATTACAGGGTTCTACAATGAGCAGTTCTTC
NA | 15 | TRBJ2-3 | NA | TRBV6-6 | CASSYRARRTDTQYF | TGTGCCAGCAGTTACCGCGCTCGGAGGACAGATACGCAGTATTTT
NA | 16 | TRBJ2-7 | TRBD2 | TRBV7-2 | CASSPRTSGMAYEQYF | TGTGCCAGCAGCCCTAGGACTAGCGGGATGGCCTACGAGCAGTACTTC
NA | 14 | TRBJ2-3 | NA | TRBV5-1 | CASSLESVADTQYF | TGCGCCAGCAGCTTGGAGTCAGTTGCAGATACGCAGTATTTT
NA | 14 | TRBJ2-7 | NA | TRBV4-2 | CASSQADSLYEQYF | TGTGCCAGCAGCCAAGCGGACAGCCTCTACGAGCAGTACTTC
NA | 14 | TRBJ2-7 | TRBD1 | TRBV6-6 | CASSYLGQGYEQYF | TGTGCCAGCAGTTACCTGGGACAGGGCTACGAGCAGTACTTC
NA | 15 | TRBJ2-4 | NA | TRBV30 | CAWSRAGIAKNIQYF | TGTGCCTGGAGTCGGGCAGGGATAGCCAAAAACATTCAGTACTTC
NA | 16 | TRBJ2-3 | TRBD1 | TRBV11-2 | CASSQAPTGDTDTQYF | TGTGCCAGCAGCCAAGCACCGACAGGGGACACAGATACGCAGTATTTT
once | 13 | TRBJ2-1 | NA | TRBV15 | CATSRDGWGEQFF | TGTGCCACCAGCAGGGACGGGTGGGGTGAGCAGTTCTTC
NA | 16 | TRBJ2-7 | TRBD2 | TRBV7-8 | CASSLIFGGRGYEQYF | TGTGCCAGCAGCTTAATTTTCGGCGGGAGGGGCTACGAGCAGTACTTC